This T cell receptor beta chain derives from a study of cytomegalovirus exposure and HLA in healthy donors. Overall study context: Most genotyped donors, approximately 77% of some 400, had Caucasian-associated genetic ancestry.

Study-wide results and caveats: Data from an earlier analysis indicated that most TCR beta V segments were productive either about 90% or about 30% of the time. With DRB1 most and HLA-C fewest, TCR association rates differed between HLA loci in a later analysis.

It was with 60 Vbeta and 13 Jbeta primers that the PCR ran. Data came from immunoSEQ multiplex PCR; TCRdb stores just in-frame clones and leaves some out. Counted here are under 200,000 clones, less than 80% occurring once; the ten biggest clones make up 0.69%. A note on this clone: Its specificity is not known.

The TCR sequence derives from a woman between 40 and 55 years old in good health and CMV-seronegative. Sequencing was performed on PBMCs.

The CDR3 nucleotides read TGTGCCAGCTCGGTAAAGGGGCCCCATGGCTACACCTTC. Protein sequence: CASSVKGPHGYTF. The rearrangement uses TRBV18 and TRBJ1-2; D possibly corresponds to TRBD1 (5 bases). The CDR3 length is 13 residues. Germline V CDR1 and CDR2: KGHSH, LQKENI. Trimming removed 6 bases at V and 6 bases at J, with 14 bases between.